The 22 T cell receptor beta chains reported below all come from one sample, sequenced in a study of Graves' ophthalmopathy and Graves' hyperthyroidism. Amplified material comprised TCR beta CDR3 regions derived from RNA transcripts. After a first-round RT-PCR with HTBI primers, a second-round multiplex PCR was run. MiXCR was run by TCRdb on the multiplex PCR reads, yielding one entry per CDR3 protein. The table lists over a million distinct CDR3 sequences, less than 45% of them singletons. The sequenced sample was peripheral blood or thyroid tissue (not recorded which). These receptors came from an adult man with Graves' hyperthyroidism.

This clonotype has ten or more counts. This sequence joins TRBV19 and TRBJ1-1; D possibly corresponds to TRBD1 (6 bases). Trimming left V 7 bases short and J 11 bases short, with 23 bases between. Germline loops: CDR1 LNHDA, CDR2 SQIVND (reference sequence). This CDR3 has 14 amino acids. The CDR3 bases are TGTGCCAGTACTCCGGGACACGGCCGAGAGAGGGCTTTCTTT. Translation: CASTPGHGRERAFF. The full variable domain, its missing parts supplied by reference TRBV19 and TRBJ1-1, is DGGITQSPKYLFRKEGQNVTLSCEQNLNHDAMYWYRQDPGQGLRLIYYSQIVNDFQKGDIAEGYSVSREKKESFPLTVTSAQKNPTAFYLCASTPGHGRERAFFGQGTRLTVV.

There are many counts of this clonotype. V usage is TRBV11-2 and J usage is TRBJ1-1, with D uncertain. The CDR3 extends over 13 amino acids. V lost 6 bases and J 4 bases, leaving 12 bases between the germline ends. In germline, CDR1 is SGHAT, CDR2 FQNNGV. The CDR3 sequence is CASRTTGFTEAFF. The DNA of the CDR3 is TGTGCCAGCAGGACTACCGGGTTCACTGAAGCTTTCTTT.

This clonotype was observed at least ten times. A junction end diverges from the germline sequence, so it may reflect a read error. The chain couples TRBV10-2 to TRBJ1-5; 9 bases fit TRBD1. Germline CDR1 WSHSY, CDR2 SAAADI. The CDR3 runs to 16 residues. The CDR3 loop reads CASSTGQGMWVGPQHF. CDR3 nucleotide sequence: TGTGCCAGCAGTACGGGACAGGGAATGTGGGTTGGGCCCCAGCATTTT.

The V gene is TRBV5-6, the J gene TRBJ2-7; a weak D match, TRBD1 (5 bases). Trimming left V 2 bases short and J 5 bases short, with 8 bases between. This CDR3 has 12 residues. Germline V gene lookup returns CDR1 SGHDT and CDR2 YYEEEE. CDR3 sequence reads: CASSFQGHEQYF. The CDR3 DNA reads TGTGCCAGCAGCTTTCAGGGCCACGAGCAGTACTTC.

As regards this clonotype: Being one base from a much bigger clone, this may be a read error. The rearrangement uses TRBV10-3 and TRBJ1-1; D perhaps matches TRBD1 (5 bases). The CDR3 length is 14 residues. Germline lookup yields CDR1 ENHRY and CDR2 SYGVKD. V shed 2 bases and J shed 0 bases, with 7 bases lying between them. The DNA for the CDR3 is TGTGCCATCAGTGAGGGGGGTTTGAACACTGAAGCTTTCTTT. Its protein product is CAISEGGLNTEAFF.

The V and J genes are TRBV10-3 and TRBJ1-2, with 9 bases identical to TRBD1. Germline CDR1 reads ENHRY; CDR2 reads SYGVKD. The V gene end was trimmed by 0 bases and the J gene end by 4 bases; junction bases not matched to a gene: 3. The CDR3 contains 15 residues. This chain's CDR3 is CAISESETGGYGYTF. CDR3 sequence (DNA): TGTGCCATCAGTGAGTCAGAGACAGGGGGCTATGGCTACACCTTC.

This clonotype was recorded a few times. This chain uses TRBV28 with TRBJ1-1; D is ambiguous. Germline CDR1 reads MDHEN; CDR2 reads SYDVKM. CDR3 length: 13 amino acids. V was pared by 3 bases and J by 4 bases, with 9 bases between. CDR3 in DNA: TGTGCCAGCAGTTTGAATTGGTTCACTGAAGCTTTCTTT. Its protein is CASSLNWFTEAFF.

This clonotype turned up a few times. DNA of the CDR3: TGTGCCAGCAGTTACTCGACAGCCCCCGAGCGTTCACCCCTCCACTTT. This codes for CASSYSTAPERSPLHF. V and J are TRBV6-5 and TRBJ1-6; D perhaps matches TRBD1 (5 bases). The germline V and J ends were trimmed by 0 bases and 9 bases, with 15 bases remaining between them. The CDR3 length is 16 residues. The V gene's germline CDR1 is MNHEY and CDR2 SVGAGI.

Many counts were recorded for this clonotype. J is TRBJ1-6 and V is TRBV4-1; the D gene is possibly TRBD1 (5 bases). The CDR3 spans 12 residues. The V and J ends lost 1 base and 14 bases respectively, with 9 bases between them. The V gene's germline CDR1 is MGHRA and CDR2 YSYEKL. CDR3 in DNA: TGCGCCAGCAGCCAAGGAGGGGCATCCCTCCACTTT. It codes for CASSQGGASLHF.

This chain joins TRBV10-3 and TRBJ2-2; the match to TRBD2 covers 10 bases. The CDR3 consists of 20 residues. Unmatched junction bases numbered 18, after V lost 4 bases and J lost 4 bases. The germline V gene encodes CDR1 ENHRY and CDR2 SYGVKD. This CDR3 reads CAISGRASGGFSPITGELFF. Written as DNA, the CDR3 is TGTGCCATCAGTGGAAGGGCTAGCGGGGGATTTAGCCCGATCACCGGGGAGCTGTTTTTT.

This clonotype was observed a few times. The rearrangement joins TRBV5-5 to TRBJ2-5; D is undetermined. Germline CDR1 reads SGHKS; CDR2 reads YYEKEE (reference sequence). Trimming pared 0 bases from V and 5 bases from J, leaving 11 bases between. This CDR3 contains 14 residues. The CDR3: CASSLVLGMETQYF. The CDR3 DNA follows: TGTGCCAGCAGCTTGGTATTAGGGATGGAGACCCAGTACTTC.

This clonotype came up many times. The chain is built from TRBV24-1 and TRBJ2-2; the D is unclear. The V gene's germline CDR1 is KGHDR and CDR2 SFDVKD. Trimming removed 6 bases from V and 0 bases from J, with 16 bases in between. This CDR3 region has 17 residues. The CDR3 protein is CATSPTEFYTNTGELFF. CDR3 DNA sequence: TGTGCCACCAGTCCTACAGAGTTTTACACGAACACCGGGGAGCTGTTTTTT.

The chain recombines TRBV7-9 with TRBJ1-2; D gene unclear. The CDR3 length is 14 residues. Trimming cost V 4 bases and J 2 bases, with 11 bases left between them. CDR1 is SEHNR and CDR2 is FQNEAQ in the germline V gene (reference sequence). Here the CDR3 DNA reads TGTGCCAGCAGCTCTACGACGGTCAACTATGGCTACACCTTC. It translates to CASSSTTVNYGYTF.

The V call is TRBV7-9, the J call TRBJ1-4, with D possibly TRBD1 on 5 matching bases. The CDR3 has 12 residues. V was clipped by 6 bases and J by 7 bases, with 9 bases between them. CDR1 is SEHNR and CDR2 is FQNEAQ in the germline V gene (reference sequence). The DNA for the CDR3 is TGTGCCAGCAGGGGGCCGAGTGAAAAACTGTTTTTT. Protein: CASRGPSEKLFF.

This clonotype was observed once. The genes are TRBV29-1 and TRBJ1-2; no firm D call. Germline V gene data show CDR1 as SQVTM and CDR2 as ANQGSEA. The germline V and J ends were trimmed by 1 base and 6 bases, with 9 bases remaining between them. The CDR3 has 12 amino acids. Here the CDR3 DNA reads TGCAGCGTTGAAGGTTCGAGAAATGGCTACACCTTC. This sequence encodes CSVEGSRNGYTF. Combining the CDR3 with reference TRBV29-1 and TRBJ1-2 gives the whole variable domain SAVISQKPSRDICQRGTSLTIQCQVDSQVTMMFWYRQQPGQSLTLIATANQGSEATYESGFVIDKFPISRPNLTFSTLTVSNMSPEDSSIYLCSVEGSRNGYTFGSGTRLTVV.

This clonotype was observed at least ten times. This rearrangement joins TRBV20-1 to TRBJ1-5; D might be TRBD1 (6 bases). V was shortened by 6 bases and J by 3 bases, with 15 bases between the two germline ends. The germline V gene has CDR1 DFQATT and CDR2 SNEGSKA (reference sequence). CDR3 size: 14 residues. The CDR3 reads CSARRGDTNQPQHF. DNA for the CDR3: TGCAGTGCCCGGAGGGGGGACACCAATCAGCCCCAGCATTTT.

This clonotype was seen more than once but under ten times. This may stem from a read error, because a much larger clone lies one nucleotide away. The chain carries TRBV7-9 and TRBJ2-2; D possibly corresponds to TRBD1 (6 bases). Germline V gene data show CDR1 as SEHNR and CDR2 as FQNEAQ (reference sequence). The CDR3 runs to 14 residues. V dropped 5 bases and J dropped 4 bases, with 11 bases sitting between them. The CDR3 region is CASSMGQFTGELFF. The CDR3 DNA follows: TGTGCCAGCAGCATGGGACAATTCACCGGGGAGCTGTTTTTT.

The rearrangement uses TRBV6-2 or TRBV6-3 and TRBJ2-7, with a weak D call TRBD2 (6 bases). Germline CDR1 MNHEY, CDR2 SVGEGT. Deletions cut 2 bases from V and 5 bases from J, with 19 bases between. CDR3 length equals 16 residues. CDR3 region: CASSYRGDERRDEQYF. The CDR3 DNA sequence: TGTGCCAGCAGTTACCGCGGGGATGAGCGAAGGGACGAGCAGTACTTC.

Concerning this clonotype: This may be a read error: a much more frequent sequence differs by one nucleotide. The rearrangement links TRBV5-1 to TRBJ2-7; 7 bases fit TRBD1. The CDR3 runs to 14 residues. Germline CDR1 is SGHRS and CDR2 is YFSETQ. This CDR3 is CASSVSQGTYEQHF. DNA for the CDR3: TGCGCCAGCAGCGTATCACAGGGGACCTACGAGCAGCACTTC.

This clonotype was seen only a few times. The chain carries TRBV7-9 and TRBJ2-7, with 8 bases aligning to TRBD2. J was trimmed by 4 bases and V by 11 bases; bases with no gene match: 16. This CDR3 spans 15 amino acids. The germline V gene encodes CDR1 SEHNR and CDR2 FQNEAQ (reference sequence). CDR3 DNA: TGTGCCGAGGAGAACGAGCGGGAGCGCAATTACGAGCAGTACTTC. Amino acid sequence: CAEENERERNYEQYF.

The CDR3 sequence is CASSDSGGAAGELFF. The DNA for the CDR3 is TGTGCCAGCAGCGATAGCGGGGGGGCCGCCGGGGAGCTGTTTTTT. The chain combines TRBV11-2 with TRBJ2-2; 11 nucleotides line up with TRBD2. The ends lost 5 bases at V and 6 bases at J; junction bases unmatched: 5. This CDR3 region has 15 residues. CDR1 SGHAT and CDR2 FQNNGV come from the germline V gene.

This clonotype has a count of ten or more. The rearrangement uses TRBV20-1 and TRBJ2-5; 12 bases match TRBD2. Looked up from germline, CDR1 is DFQATT and CDR2 is SNEGSKA (reference sequence). V shed 3 bases, J shed 5 bases, and the junction held 10 bases outside the gene matches. The CDR3 extends over 16 amino acids. CDR3 bases: TGCAGTGCTAGTATGACTAGCGGGAGTTTCAGGGAGACCCAGTACTTC. Amino acids: CSASMTSGSFRETQYF.